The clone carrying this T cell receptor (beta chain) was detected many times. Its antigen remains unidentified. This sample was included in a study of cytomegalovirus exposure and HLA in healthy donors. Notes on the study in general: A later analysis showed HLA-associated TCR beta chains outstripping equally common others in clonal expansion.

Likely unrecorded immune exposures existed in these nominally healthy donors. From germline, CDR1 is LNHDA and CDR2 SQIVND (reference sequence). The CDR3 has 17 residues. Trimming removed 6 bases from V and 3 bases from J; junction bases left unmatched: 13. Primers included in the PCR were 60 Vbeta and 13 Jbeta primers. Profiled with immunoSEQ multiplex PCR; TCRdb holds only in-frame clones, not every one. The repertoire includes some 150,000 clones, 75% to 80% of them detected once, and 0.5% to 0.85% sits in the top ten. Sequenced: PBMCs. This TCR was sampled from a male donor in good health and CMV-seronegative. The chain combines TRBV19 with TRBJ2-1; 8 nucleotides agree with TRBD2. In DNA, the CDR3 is TGTGCCAGTAGCGGGAGGGCCGGGGCGGATTTCTACAATGAGCAGTTCTTC. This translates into CASSGRAGADFYNEQFF.